These T cell receptor beta chains were read from a single sample in a study of T cell repertoires in cytomegalovirus infection. Each CDR3 protein gets one entry after TCRdb re-called the reads with MiXCR. The profile shows roughly 200,000 distinct CDR3 sequences, approximately 18% of them singletons. The sequencing input was CD8+ T cells from PBMCs. All receptors derive from a human donor in good health (CMV status not recorded). Some clones in this sample may be carry-over from other donors' samples. Each CDR3 is given with its conserved first and last residue. D genes are given only for firm matches. Size is omitted from some rows. Given values are once, few, many or a class for expanded clones.

size	V	D	J	DNA	CDR3
few	TRBV9	TRBD1	TRBJ1-5	TGTGCCAGCAGCGAGGGACAGGGGCTCAATCAGCCCCAGCATTTT	CASSEGQGLNQPQHF
NA	TRBV6-8	NA	TRBJ2-7	TGTGCCAGCAGTTACTCGGACAGTATCGATCCCTACGAGCAGTACTTC	CASSYSDSIDPYEQYF
NA	TRBV7-2	TRBD1	TRBJ2-1	TGTGCCAGCAGCAACAGGGGGGATGAGCAGTTCTTC	CASSNRGDEQFF
NA	TRBV12-3/TRBV12-4	TRBD1	TRBJ1-1	TGTGCCACCTACCGGGACAGGAGAGACACTGAAGCTTTCTTT	CATYRDRRDTEAFF
few	TRBV5-1	NA	TRBJ2-1	TGCGCCAGCAGCTTGAGCCCGAGTTCTTGTGTGCAGTTCTTC	CASSLSPSSCVQFF
few	TRBV28	NA	TRBJ1-6	TGTGCCAGCTTAACATTCCCGGGTGTGGGTAATTCACCCCTCCACTTT	CASLTFPGVGNSPLHF
NA	TRBV28	TRBD1	TRBJ2-7	TGTGCCAGCGGGAATGGGTTGAGGGACAGAGTCTCCTACGAGCAGTACTTC	CASGNGLRDRVSYEQYF
few	TRBV10-3	NA	TRBJ2-1	TGTGCCATCAGTGATCTTGCGGGGCCCTACAATGAGCAGTTCTTC	CAISDLAGPYNEQFF
many	TRBV4-3	NA	TRBJ1-1	TGCGCCAGCAGCCAAGATCATCTAGGAGACAGTACTGAAGCTTTCTTT	CASSQDHLGDSTEAFF
NA	TRBV6-2/TRBV6-3	TRBD2	TRBJ2-3	TGTGCCAGCGGCAGCGGGGGGGAGACAGATACGCAGTATTTT	CASGSGGETDTQYF
few	TRBV7-9	TRBD1	TRBJ1-6	TGTGCCAGACCGGACAGGGTGAAAGGTTATAATTCACCCCTCCACTTT	CARPDRVKGYNSPLHF
few	TRBV5-6	NA	TRBJ2-7	TGTGCCAGCAGCTTGGTTAGTGTCAGCTACGAGCAGTACTTC	CASSLVSVSYEQYF
NA	TRBV7-2	NA	TRBJ2-1	TGTGCCAGCAGCTTAGCGTCAGGAAGCTCCTACAATGAGCAGTTCTTC	CASSLASGSSYNEQFF
NA	TRBV5-6	NA	TRBJ2-3	TGTGCCAGCAGCTTGATGCTCGCTTCTAGCACAGATACGCAGTATTTT	CASSLMLASSTDTQYF
NA	TRBV7-6	TRBD1	TRBJ2-2	TGTGCCAGCAGCTTTACATCGGGACAGATAACCGGGGAGCTGTTTTTT	CASSFTSGQITGELFF
few	TRBV7-6	TRBD1	TRBJ1-1	TGTGCCAGCAGGCCCGGGACAGGGACAATGAACACTGAAGCTTTCTTT	CASRPGTGTMNTEAFF
few	TRBV7-9	NA	TRBJ2-4	TGTGCCAGCAGCTTTCCCAATCAAGGAAACATTCAGTACTTC	CASSFPNQGNIQYF
NA	TRBV27	TRBD1	TRBJ1-5	TGTGCCAGCAGTAAACAGGGGAGCAATCAGCCCCAGCATTTT	CASSKQGSNQPQHF
NA	TRBV2	NA	TRBJ2-7	TGTGCCAGCAGCGCCGACTCGAGCTCCTACGAGCAGTACTTC	CASSADSSSYEQYF
many	TRBV6-6	NA	TRBJ2-3	TGTGCCAGCAGTTTGGGGGAGACAGATACGCAGTATTTT	CASSLGETDTQYF
NA	TRBV7-2	NA	TRBJ1-1	TGTGCCAGCAGCTTAGCGGCAGGGGTTGAAGCTTTCTTT	CASSLAAGVEAFF
few	TRBV12-3/TRBV12-4	NA	TRBJ1-2	TGTGCCAGCAGTCTCCTGACAGACTATGGCTACACCTTC	CASSLLTDYGYTF
NA	TRBV29-1	NA	TRBJ2-7	TGCAGCGTCGGAGGGGAAAGGGGTGTCTGGGAGCAGTACTTC	CSVGGERGVWEQYF
few	TRBV14	NA	TRBJ1-2	TGTGCCAGCAAACCGACGGACACGCCTGGGGGCTACACCTTC	CASKPTDTPGGYTF
NA	TRBV6-2/TRBV6-3	NA	TRBJ2-2	TGTGCCAGCAGTTGGGGGGACAGGAACACCGGGGAGCTGTTTTTT	CASSWGDRNTGELFF
NA	TRBV7-9	TRBD1	TRBJ2-7	TGTGCCAGCAGCTCCATGCCTGGGACAGGGGCGCCATTCTACGAGCAGTACTTC	CASSSMPGTGAPFYEQYF
few	TRBV25-1	NA	TRBJ1-2	TGTGCCAGCAGCACTACCGGGACGGTAAACTATGGCTACACCTTC	CASSTTGTVNYGYTF
NA	TRBV23-1	NA	TRBJ2-1	TGCGCCAGCAGTCAATCGCGGCAGGATGATAATGAGCAGTTCTTC	CASSQSRQDDNEQFF
NA	TRBV7-9	TRBD1	TRBJ1-1	TGTGCCAGCAGCTTCGTGGGACAGCCGGGGACTGAAGCTTTCTTT	CASSFVGQPGTEAFF
many	TRBV29-1	NA	TRBJ2-6	TGCAGCGTCCGGTGGGACTCTGGGGCCAACGTCCTGACTTTC	CSVRWDSGANVLTF
NA	TRBV7-8	NA	TRBJ1-5	TGTGCCAGCAGCTTATACGGCTCTTTTAGCAATCAGCCCCAGCATTTT	CASSLYGSFSNQPQHF
NA	TRBV7-9	TRBD1	TRBJ1-2	TGTGCCAGCAGCCTAGTCCCTGGGACAGGCCTAATTTACTATGGCTACACCTTC	CASSLVPGTGLIYYGYTF
few	TRBV7-2	NA	TRBJ2-2	TGTGCCAGCAGTCAAGGACAGAAGAACACCGGGGAGCTGTTTTTT	CASSQGQKNTGELFF
NA	TRBV20-1	NA	TRBJ2-1	TGCAGTGTCAGGGGCCACTCCTACAATGAGCAGTTCTTC	CSVRGHSYNEQFF
NA	TRBV28	NA	TRBJ1-2	TGTGCCAGCAGTCCGCAGGGCGTAAACTATGGCTACACCTTC	CASSPQGVNYGYTF
few	TRBV28	NA	TRBJ2-1	TGTGCCAGCAGTTTCTCCGCCGACGGGTACAATGAGCAGTTCTTC	CASSFSADGYNEQFF
NA	TRBV7-9	NA	TRBJ1-1	TGTGCCAGCAGCTTCGGGTCCAGGGGAGACACTGAAGCTTTCTTT	CASSFGSRGDTEAFF
NA	TRBV7-2	TRBD2	TRBJ2-3	TGTGCCAGCAGCTTGAGCGGGGGGGGAGATACGCAGTATTTT	CASSLSGGGDTQYF
many	TRBV7-6	NA	TRBJ2-1	TGTGCCAGCAGCTTAGGGCAGGCGCTGTCCGATAATGAGCAGTTCTTC	CASSLGQALSDNEQFF
few	TRBV2	NA	TRBJ2-2	TGTGCCAGCAGTTTCGCTAGAGGCTCCGGGGAGCTGTTTTTT	CASSFARGSGELFF
few	TRBV9	TRBD2	TRBJ2-1	TGTGCCAGCAGCGTAGAAAGCGGGGGGGTCTATGAGCAGTTCTTC	CASSVESGGVYEQFF
few	TRBV4-1	NA	TRBJ1-1	TGCGCCAGCAGCCAAGGGTTAGGGACGGACACTGAAGCTTTCTTT	CASSQGLGTDTEAFF
many	TRBV7-8	TRBD2	TRBJ2-3	TGTGCCAGCAGCTCGGGACTAGCGGCAAGCACAGATACGCAGTATTTT	CASSSGLAASTDTQYF
once	TRBV6-1	TRBD1	TRBJ2-7	TGTGCCAGCAGTGTTGGGGACAGCAGTACCTACGAGCAGTACTTC	CASSVGDSSTYEQYF
few	TRBV7-3	TRBD2	TRBJ2-5	TGTGCCAGCAGGTTCCCTTCTAGCGGGTTCCAAGAGACCCAGTACTTC	CASRFPSSGFQETQYF
NA	TRBV2	NA	TRBJ1-1	TGTGCCAGGGCCGTGAGGGGGGTCAGGGAAGGAACTGAAGCTTTCTTT	CARAVRGVREGTEAFF
NA	TRBV6-2/TRBV6-3	TRBD1	TRBJ2-5	TGTGCCAGCAGTTACTCGAGTCACAGGGGAAAGACCCAGTACTTC	CASSYSSHRGKTQYF
few	TRBV4-1	NA	TRBJ2-7	TGCGCCAGCAGCCAGGGCCAGGGGTTCGAGCAGTACTTC	CASSQGQGFEQYF
NA	TRBV5-1	NA	TRBJ1-1	TGCGCCAGCAGCTTGCGTCCGGGGCCAGAAGTAACTGAAGCTTTCTTT	CASSLRPGPEVTEAFF
few	TRBV7-2	NA	TRBJ2-7	TGTGCCAGCAGAACCGGGGTCTCCTACGAGCAGTACTTC	CASRTGVSYEQYF
few	TRBV7-9	TRBD1	TRBJ1-1	TGTGCCAGCAGGGGACAGGGGGCTAACACTGAAGCTTTCTTT	CASRGQGANTEAFF
few	TRBV6-2/TRBV6-3	NA	TRBJ2-1	TGTGCCAGCCTAGCGAGGAGCTCCTACAATGAGCAGTTCTTC	CASLARSSYNEQFF
many	TRBV7-2	TRBD2	TRBJ2-6	TGTGCCAGCAGCTCCTCACCCACTAGCGAATTAGCCGGGGCCAACGTCCTGACTTTC	CASSSSPTSELAGANVLTF
NA	TRBV7-8	NA	TRBJ2-7	TGTGCCAGCAGCTTAAGACAAGCGGATTACGAGCAGTACTTC	CASSLRQADYEQYF
NA	TRBV7-9	TRBD1	TRBJ2-7	TGTGCCAGCAGCCAATCCGGGACAGGAGACGAGCAGTACTTC	CASSQSGTGDEQYF
NA	TRBV20-1	TRBD1	TRBJ2-1	TGCAGTGCTAACAGGGGGCGGGACAATGAGCAGTTCTTC	CSANRGRDNEQFF
few	TRBV7-3	TRBD2	TRBJ2-1	TGTGCCAGCAGCTTAGGTGGGGTAGCGGGGGCGAAAAATGAGCAGTTCTTC	CASSLGGVAGAKNEQFF